The 5 T cell receptor beta chains in this list originate from one sample, sequenced in a study of T cell responses to AZD1222 COVID-19 vaccine (dated by TCRdb to the early 2020s). The library was made by the immunoSEQ multiplex PCR assay. TCRdb's version of the immuneACCESS table is confined to in-frame rearrangements and falls short of the full clone set. An unresolved V gene accounts for under half of the shortfall where checked; the remainder is of unknown origin. Across this sample there are 65,000 or so clones, with 84% seen only once. Approximately 9.8% of the sample lies in the top ten. This sample's time point label indicates: baseline before first vaccination. This material consisted of peripheral blood, taken on day 0 of AZD1222 vaccination. All receptors derive from an adult in good health.

In this sample, this clone turned up once. The chain carries TRBV5-1 and TRBJ2-1; the D is unclear. The CDR3 totals 17 residues. V was shortened by 3 bases and J by 0 bases, with 16 bases between the two germline ends. Germline assignment: CDR1 SGHRS and CDR2 YFSETQ. Here the CDR3 DNA reads TGCGCCAGCAGCTCAAAACTGACTCCCAGCTCCTACAATGAGCAGTTCTTC. Translating it yields CASSSKLTPSSYNEQFF.

V and J are TRBV18 and TRBJ1-1; 7 bases are a match to TRBD1. The CDR3 is 14 residues long. Germline CDR1 and CDR2: KGHSH and LQKENI. V gave up 6 bases and J gave up 5 bases; unmatched junction bases: 9. In DNA, the CDR3 is TGTGCCAGCTCTCTAAACAGGGGAGAAACTGAAGCTTTCTTT. This gives the protein CASSLNRGETEAFF.

There are a few counts of this clone. The V gene is TRBV6-2 or TRBV6-3, the J gene TRBJ1-5; unclear D gene. V lost 2 bases to trimming and J lost 11 bases, with 10 bases between them. The CDR3 extends over 12 amino acids. The germline V gene has CDR1 MNHEY and CDR2 SVGEGT. In DNA, the CDR3 is TGTGCCAGCAGTTACGATACCCGGGCCCAGCATTTT. It encodes CASSYDTRAQHF.

The rearrangement links TRBV4-2 to TRBJ2-7, with 9 nucleotides matching TRBD1. Germline CDR1 and CDR2: LGHNA and YNFKEQ. V lost 3 bases to trimming and J lost 4 bases; unmatched junction nucleotides: 7. This CDR3 has 15 residues. CDR3 loop: CASSHPGQGAYEQYF. The CDR3, as DNA: TGTGCCAGCAGCCACCCGGGACAGGGCGCGTACGAGCAGTACTTC.

This clone was recorded a few times. This rearrangement joins TRBV7-6 to TRBJ2-1, with TRBD2 as a possible D gene (6 bases). Germline V lookup: CDR1 SGHVS, CDR2 FNYEAQ. The V end was cut by 4 bases, the J end by 0 bases, with 10 bases between. This CDR3 has 15 residues. CDR3: CASSSAGSSYNEQFF. The DNA of the CDR3 is TGTGCCAGCAGCTCCGCGGGAAGCTCCTACAATGAGCAGTTCTTC.